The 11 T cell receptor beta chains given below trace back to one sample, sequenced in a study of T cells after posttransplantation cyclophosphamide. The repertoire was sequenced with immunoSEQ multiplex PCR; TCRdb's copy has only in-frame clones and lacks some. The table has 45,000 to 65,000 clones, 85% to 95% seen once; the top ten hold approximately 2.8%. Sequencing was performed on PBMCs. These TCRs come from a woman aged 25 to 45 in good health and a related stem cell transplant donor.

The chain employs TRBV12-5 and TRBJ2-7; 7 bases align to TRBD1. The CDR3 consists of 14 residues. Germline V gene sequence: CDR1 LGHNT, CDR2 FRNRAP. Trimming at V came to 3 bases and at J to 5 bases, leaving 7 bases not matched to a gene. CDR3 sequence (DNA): TGTGCTAGTGGTTTCTCGGGACAGCTGAACGAGCAGTACTTC. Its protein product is CASGFSGQLNEQYF.

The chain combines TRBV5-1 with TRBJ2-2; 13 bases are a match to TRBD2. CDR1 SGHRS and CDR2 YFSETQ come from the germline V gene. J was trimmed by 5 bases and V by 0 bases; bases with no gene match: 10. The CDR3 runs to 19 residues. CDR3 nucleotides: TGCGCCAGCAGCTTGGTTTCGAGACTAGCGGGGGGTTCGACCGGGGAGCTGTTTTTT. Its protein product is CASSLVSRLAGGSTGELFF.

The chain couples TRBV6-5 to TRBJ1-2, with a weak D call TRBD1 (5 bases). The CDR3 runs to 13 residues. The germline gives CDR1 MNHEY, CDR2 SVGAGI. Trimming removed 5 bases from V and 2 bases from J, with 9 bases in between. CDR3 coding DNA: TGTGCCAGCAGTACAGGATTCAACTATGGCTACACCTTC. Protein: CASSTGFNYGYTF.

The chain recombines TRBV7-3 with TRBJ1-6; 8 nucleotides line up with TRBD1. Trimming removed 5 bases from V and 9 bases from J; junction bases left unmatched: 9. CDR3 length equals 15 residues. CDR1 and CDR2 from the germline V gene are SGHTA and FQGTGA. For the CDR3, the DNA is TGTGCCAGCAGCGCCCGCGGACAGGGAGCTTCACCCCTCCACTTT. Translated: CASSARGQGASPLHF.

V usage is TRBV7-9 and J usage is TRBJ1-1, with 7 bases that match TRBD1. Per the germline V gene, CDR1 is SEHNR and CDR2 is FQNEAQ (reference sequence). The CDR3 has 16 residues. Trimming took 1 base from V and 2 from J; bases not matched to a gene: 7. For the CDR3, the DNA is TGTGCCAGCAGCTTAGTGGTTAGGGGGCGTAACACTGAAGCTTTCTTT. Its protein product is CASSLVVRGRNTEAFF.

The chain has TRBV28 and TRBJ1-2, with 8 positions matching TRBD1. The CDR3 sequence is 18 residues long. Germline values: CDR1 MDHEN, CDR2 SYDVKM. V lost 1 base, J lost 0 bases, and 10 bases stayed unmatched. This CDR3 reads CASSLSPGTGDTNYGYTF. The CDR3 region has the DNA TGTGCCAGCAGTTTATCGCCCGGGACAGGCGACACTAACTATGGCTACACCTTC.

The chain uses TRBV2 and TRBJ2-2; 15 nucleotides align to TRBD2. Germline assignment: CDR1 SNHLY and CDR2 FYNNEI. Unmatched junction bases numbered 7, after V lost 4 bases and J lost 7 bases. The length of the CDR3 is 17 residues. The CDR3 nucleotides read TGTGCCAGCAGTGGGGGACTAGCGGGGGGCCGGTTCGGGGAGCTGTTTTTT. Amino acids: CASSGGLAGGRFGELFF.

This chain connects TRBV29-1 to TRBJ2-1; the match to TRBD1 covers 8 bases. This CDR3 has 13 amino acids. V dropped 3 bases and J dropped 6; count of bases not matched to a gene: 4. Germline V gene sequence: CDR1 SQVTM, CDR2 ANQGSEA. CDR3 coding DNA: TGCAGCGTTGAGACAGGGGTGGTCAATGAGCAGTTCTTC. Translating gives CSVETGVVNEQFF.

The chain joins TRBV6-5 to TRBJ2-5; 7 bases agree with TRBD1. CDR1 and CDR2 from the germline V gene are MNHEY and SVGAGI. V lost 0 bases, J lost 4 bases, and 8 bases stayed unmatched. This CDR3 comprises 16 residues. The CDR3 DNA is TGTGCCAGCAGTTACTCGAGGACAGGTCACGGAGAGACCCAGTACTTC. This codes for CASSYSRTGHGETQYF.

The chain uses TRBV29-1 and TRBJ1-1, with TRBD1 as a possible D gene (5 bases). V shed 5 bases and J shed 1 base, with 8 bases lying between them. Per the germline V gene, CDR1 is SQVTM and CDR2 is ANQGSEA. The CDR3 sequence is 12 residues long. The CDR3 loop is CSVHRPNTEAFF. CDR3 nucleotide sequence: TGCAGCGTTCACAGGCCGAACACTGAAGCTTTCTTT. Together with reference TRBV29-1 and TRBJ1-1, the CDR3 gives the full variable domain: SAVISQKPSRDICQRGTSLTIQCQVDSQVTMMFWYRQQPGQSLTLIATANQGSEATYESGFVIDKFPISRPNLTFSTLTVSNMSPEDSSIYLCSVHRPNTEAFFGQGTRLTVV.

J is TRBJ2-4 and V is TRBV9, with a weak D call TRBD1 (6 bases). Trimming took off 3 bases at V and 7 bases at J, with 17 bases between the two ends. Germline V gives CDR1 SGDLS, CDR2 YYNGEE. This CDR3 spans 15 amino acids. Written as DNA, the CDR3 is TGTGCCAGCAGCGCTAGCCAGGGGACGGGCAACATTCAGTACTTC. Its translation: CASSASQGTGNIQYF. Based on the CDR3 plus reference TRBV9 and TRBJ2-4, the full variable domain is DSGVTQTPKHLITATGQRVTLRCSPRSGDLSVYWYQQSLDQGLQFLIQYYNGEERAKGNILERFSAQQFPDLHSELNLSSLELGDSALYFCASSASQGTGNIQYFGAGTRLSVL.